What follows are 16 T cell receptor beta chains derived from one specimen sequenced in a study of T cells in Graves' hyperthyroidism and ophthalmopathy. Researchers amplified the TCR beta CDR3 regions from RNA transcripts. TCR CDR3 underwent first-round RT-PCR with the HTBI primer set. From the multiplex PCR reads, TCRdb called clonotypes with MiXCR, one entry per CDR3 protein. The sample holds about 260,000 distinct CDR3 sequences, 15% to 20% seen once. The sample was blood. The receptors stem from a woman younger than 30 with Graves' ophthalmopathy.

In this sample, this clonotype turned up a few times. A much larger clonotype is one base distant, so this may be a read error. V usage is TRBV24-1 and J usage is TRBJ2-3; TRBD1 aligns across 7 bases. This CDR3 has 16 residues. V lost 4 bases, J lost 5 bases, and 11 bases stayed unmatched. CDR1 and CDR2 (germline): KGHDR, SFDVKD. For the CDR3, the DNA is TGTGCCACCAGTGACCCCAGACAGGGCCGGGAAGATACGCAGTATTTT. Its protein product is CATSDPRQGREDTQYF.

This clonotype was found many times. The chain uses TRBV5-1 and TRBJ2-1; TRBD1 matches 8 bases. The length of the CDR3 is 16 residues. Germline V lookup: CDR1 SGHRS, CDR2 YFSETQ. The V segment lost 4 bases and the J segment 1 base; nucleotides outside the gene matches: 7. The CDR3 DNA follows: TGCGCCAGCAGCCAGCAGGGGGCTCGGTCCTACAATGAGCAGTTCTTC. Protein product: CASSQQGARSYNEQFF.

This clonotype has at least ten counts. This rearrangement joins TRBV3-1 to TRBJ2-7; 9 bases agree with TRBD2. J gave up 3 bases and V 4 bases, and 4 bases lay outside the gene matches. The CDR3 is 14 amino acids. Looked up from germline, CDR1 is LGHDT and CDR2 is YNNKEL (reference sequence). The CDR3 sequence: CASSRSGGDYEQYF. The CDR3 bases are TGTGCCAGCAGCCGTAGCGGGGGAGACTACGAGCAGTACTTC.

Here the CDR3 DNA reads TGCAGTGCTAGCCCGGGGCCGGGGATAAATGAGCAGTTCTTC. Its protein is CSASPGPGINEQFF. The chain links TRBV20-1 to TRBJ2-1; either TRBD1 or TRBD2 may supply D (5 bases each). V lost 3 bases and J 7 bases, leaving 16 bases between the germline ends. The CDR3 extends over 14 amino acids. CDR1 DFQATT and CDR2 SNEGSKA come from the germline V gene (reference sequence).

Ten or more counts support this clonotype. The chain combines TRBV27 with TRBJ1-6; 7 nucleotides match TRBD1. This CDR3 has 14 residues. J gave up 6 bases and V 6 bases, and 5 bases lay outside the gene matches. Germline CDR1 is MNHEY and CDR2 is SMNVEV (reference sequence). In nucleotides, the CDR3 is TGTGCCAGCAGGTCGGGACAGTCTAATTCACCCCTCCACTTT. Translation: CASRSGQSNSPLHF.

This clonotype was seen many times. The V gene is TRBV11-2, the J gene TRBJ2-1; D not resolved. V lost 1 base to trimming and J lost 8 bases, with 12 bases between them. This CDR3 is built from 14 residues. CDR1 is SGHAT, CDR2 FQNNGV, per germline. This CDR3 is CASSLAMGLYEQFF. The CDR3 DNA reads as TGTGCCAGCAGCTTAGCTATGGGGTTGTATGAGCAGTTCTTC.

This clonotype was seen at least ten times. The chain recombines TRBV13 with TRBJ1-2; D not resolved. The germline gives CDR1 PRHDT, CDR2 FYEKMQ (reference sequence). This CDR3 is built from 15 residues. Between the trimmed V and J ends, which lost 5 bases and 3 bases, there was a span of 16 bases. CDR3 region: CASSPRAGSDYGYTF. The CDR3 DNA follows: TGTGCCAGCAGCCCGAGGGCGGGTTCAGACTATGGCTACACCTTC. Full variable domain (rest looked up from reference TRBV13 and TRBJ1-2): AAGVIQSPRHLIKEKRETATLKCYPIPRHDTVYWYQQGPGQDPQFLISFYEKMQSDKGSIPDRFSAQQFSDYHSELNMSSLELGDSALYFCASSPRAGSDYGYTFGSGTRLTVV.

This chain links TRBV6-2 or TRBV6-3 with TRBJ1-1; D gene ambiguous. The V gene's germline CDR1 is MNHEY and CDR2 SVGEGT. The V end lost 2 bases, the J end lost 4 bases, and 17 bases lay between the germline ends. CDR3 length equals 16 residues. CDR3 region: CASSYEVGKMSTEAFF. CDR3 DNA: TGTGCCAGCAGTTACGAGGTCGGAAAAATGAGCACTGAAGCTTTCTTT.

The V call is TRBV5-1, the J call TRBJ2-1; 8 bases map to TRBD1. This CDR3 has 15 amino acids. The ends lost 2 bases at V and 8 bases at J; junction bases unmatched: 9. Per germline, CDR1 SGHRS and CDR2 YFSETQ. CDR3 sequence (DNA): TGCGCCAGCAGCTTAGATGGACAGGGCGGCGATGAGCAGTTCTTC. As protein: CASSLDGQGGDEQFF.

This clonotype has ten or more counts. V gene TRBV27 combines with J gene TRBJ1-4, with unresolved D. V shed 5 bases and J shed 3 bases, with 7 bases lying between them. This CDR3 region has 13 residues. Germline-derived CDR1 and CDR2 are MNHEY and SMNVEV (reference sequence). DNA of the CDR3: TGTGCCAGCAGTCGATACTCTAATGAAAAACTGTTTTTT. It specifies CASSRYSNEKLFF. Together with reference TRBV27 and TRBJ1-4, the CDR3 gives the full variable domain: EAQVTQNPRYLITVTGKKLTVTCSQNMNHEYMSWYRQDPGLGLRQIYYSMNVEVTDKGDVPEGYKVSRKEKRNFPLILESPSPNQTSLYFCASSRYSNEKLFFGSGTQLSVL.

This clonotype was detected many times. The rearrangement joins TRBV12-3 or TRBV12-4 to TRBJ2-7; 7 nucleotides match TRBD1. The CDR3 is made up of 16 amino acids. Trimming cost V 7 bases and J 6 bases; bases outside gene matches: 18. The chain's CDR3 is CASNNPSAGTAGEQYF. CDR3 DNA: TGTGCCAGCAACAACCCTTCGGCAGGGACAGCTGGCGAGCAGTACTTC.

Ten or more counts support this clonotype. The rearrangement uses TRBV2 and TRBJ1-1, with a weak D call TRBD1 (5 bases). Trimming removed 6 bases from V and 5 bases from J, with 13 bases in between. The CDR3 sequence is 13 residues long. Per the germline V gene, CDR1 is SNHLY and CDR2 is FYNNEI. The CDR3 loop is CASRGDSQTEAFF. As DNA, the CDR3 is TGTGCCAGCAGAGGAGACAGTCAAACTGAAGCTTTCTTT. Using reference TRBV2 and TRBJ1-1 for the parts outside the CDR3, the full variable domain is EPEVTQTPSHQVTQMGQEVILRCVPISNHLYFYWYRQILGQKVEFLVSFYNNEISEKSEIFDDQFSVERPDGSNFTLKIRSTKLEDSAMYFCASRGDSQTEAFFGQGTRLTVV.

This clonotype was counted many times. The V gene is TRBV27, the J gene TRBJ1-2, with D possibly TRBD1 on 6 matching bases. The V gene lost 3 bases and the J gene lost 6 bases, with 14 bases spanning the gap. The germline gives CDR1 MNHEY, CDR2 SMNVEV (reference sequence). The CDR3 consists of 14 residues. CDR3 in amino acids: CASSFRGMGHGYTF. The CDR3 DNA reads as TGTGCCAGCAGTTTTAGGGGGATGGGGCATGGCTACACCTTC.

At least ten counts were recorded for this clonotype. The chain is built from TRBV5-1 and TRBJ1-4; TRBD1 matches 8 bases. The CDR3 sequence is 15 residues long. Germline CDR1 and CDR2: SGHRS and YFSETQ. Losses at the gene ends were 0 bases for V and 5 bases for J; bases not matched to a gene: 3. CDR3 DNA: TGCGCCAGCAGCTTGGGGACAGGGCGGAATGAAAAACTGTTTTTT. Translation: CASSLGTGRNEKLFF.

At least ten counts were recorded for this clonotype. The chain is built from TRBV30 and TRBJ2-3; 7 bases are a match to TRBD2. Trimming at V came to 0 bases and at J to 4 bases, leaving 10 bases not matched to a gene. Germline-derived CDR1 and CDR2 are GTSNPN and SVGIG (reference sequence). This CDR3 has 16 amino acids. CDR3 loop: CAWSVGLAVGSDTQYF. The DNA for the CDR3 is TGTGCCTGGAGTGTAGGTCTAGCGGTGGGCTCAGATACGCAGTATTTT. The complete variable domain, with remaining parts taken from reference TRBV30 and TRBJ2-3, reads SQTIHQWPATLVQPVGSPLSLECTVEGTSNPNLYWYRQAAGRGLQLLFYSVGIGQISSEVPQNLSASRPQDRQFILSSKKLLLSDSGFYLCAWSVGLAVGSDTQYFGPGTRLTVL.

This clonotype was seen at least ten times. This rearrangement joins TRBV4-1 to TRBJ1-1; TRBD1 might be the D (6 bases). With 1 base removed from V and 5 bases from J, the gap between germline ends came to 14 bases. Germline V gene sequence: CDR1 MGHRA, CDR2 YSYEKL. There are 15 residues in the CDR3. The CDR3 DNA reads TGCGCCAGCAGCCAAGTCGGGGGGCTAGGAACTGAAGCTTTCTTT. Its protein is CASSQVGGLGTEAFF.